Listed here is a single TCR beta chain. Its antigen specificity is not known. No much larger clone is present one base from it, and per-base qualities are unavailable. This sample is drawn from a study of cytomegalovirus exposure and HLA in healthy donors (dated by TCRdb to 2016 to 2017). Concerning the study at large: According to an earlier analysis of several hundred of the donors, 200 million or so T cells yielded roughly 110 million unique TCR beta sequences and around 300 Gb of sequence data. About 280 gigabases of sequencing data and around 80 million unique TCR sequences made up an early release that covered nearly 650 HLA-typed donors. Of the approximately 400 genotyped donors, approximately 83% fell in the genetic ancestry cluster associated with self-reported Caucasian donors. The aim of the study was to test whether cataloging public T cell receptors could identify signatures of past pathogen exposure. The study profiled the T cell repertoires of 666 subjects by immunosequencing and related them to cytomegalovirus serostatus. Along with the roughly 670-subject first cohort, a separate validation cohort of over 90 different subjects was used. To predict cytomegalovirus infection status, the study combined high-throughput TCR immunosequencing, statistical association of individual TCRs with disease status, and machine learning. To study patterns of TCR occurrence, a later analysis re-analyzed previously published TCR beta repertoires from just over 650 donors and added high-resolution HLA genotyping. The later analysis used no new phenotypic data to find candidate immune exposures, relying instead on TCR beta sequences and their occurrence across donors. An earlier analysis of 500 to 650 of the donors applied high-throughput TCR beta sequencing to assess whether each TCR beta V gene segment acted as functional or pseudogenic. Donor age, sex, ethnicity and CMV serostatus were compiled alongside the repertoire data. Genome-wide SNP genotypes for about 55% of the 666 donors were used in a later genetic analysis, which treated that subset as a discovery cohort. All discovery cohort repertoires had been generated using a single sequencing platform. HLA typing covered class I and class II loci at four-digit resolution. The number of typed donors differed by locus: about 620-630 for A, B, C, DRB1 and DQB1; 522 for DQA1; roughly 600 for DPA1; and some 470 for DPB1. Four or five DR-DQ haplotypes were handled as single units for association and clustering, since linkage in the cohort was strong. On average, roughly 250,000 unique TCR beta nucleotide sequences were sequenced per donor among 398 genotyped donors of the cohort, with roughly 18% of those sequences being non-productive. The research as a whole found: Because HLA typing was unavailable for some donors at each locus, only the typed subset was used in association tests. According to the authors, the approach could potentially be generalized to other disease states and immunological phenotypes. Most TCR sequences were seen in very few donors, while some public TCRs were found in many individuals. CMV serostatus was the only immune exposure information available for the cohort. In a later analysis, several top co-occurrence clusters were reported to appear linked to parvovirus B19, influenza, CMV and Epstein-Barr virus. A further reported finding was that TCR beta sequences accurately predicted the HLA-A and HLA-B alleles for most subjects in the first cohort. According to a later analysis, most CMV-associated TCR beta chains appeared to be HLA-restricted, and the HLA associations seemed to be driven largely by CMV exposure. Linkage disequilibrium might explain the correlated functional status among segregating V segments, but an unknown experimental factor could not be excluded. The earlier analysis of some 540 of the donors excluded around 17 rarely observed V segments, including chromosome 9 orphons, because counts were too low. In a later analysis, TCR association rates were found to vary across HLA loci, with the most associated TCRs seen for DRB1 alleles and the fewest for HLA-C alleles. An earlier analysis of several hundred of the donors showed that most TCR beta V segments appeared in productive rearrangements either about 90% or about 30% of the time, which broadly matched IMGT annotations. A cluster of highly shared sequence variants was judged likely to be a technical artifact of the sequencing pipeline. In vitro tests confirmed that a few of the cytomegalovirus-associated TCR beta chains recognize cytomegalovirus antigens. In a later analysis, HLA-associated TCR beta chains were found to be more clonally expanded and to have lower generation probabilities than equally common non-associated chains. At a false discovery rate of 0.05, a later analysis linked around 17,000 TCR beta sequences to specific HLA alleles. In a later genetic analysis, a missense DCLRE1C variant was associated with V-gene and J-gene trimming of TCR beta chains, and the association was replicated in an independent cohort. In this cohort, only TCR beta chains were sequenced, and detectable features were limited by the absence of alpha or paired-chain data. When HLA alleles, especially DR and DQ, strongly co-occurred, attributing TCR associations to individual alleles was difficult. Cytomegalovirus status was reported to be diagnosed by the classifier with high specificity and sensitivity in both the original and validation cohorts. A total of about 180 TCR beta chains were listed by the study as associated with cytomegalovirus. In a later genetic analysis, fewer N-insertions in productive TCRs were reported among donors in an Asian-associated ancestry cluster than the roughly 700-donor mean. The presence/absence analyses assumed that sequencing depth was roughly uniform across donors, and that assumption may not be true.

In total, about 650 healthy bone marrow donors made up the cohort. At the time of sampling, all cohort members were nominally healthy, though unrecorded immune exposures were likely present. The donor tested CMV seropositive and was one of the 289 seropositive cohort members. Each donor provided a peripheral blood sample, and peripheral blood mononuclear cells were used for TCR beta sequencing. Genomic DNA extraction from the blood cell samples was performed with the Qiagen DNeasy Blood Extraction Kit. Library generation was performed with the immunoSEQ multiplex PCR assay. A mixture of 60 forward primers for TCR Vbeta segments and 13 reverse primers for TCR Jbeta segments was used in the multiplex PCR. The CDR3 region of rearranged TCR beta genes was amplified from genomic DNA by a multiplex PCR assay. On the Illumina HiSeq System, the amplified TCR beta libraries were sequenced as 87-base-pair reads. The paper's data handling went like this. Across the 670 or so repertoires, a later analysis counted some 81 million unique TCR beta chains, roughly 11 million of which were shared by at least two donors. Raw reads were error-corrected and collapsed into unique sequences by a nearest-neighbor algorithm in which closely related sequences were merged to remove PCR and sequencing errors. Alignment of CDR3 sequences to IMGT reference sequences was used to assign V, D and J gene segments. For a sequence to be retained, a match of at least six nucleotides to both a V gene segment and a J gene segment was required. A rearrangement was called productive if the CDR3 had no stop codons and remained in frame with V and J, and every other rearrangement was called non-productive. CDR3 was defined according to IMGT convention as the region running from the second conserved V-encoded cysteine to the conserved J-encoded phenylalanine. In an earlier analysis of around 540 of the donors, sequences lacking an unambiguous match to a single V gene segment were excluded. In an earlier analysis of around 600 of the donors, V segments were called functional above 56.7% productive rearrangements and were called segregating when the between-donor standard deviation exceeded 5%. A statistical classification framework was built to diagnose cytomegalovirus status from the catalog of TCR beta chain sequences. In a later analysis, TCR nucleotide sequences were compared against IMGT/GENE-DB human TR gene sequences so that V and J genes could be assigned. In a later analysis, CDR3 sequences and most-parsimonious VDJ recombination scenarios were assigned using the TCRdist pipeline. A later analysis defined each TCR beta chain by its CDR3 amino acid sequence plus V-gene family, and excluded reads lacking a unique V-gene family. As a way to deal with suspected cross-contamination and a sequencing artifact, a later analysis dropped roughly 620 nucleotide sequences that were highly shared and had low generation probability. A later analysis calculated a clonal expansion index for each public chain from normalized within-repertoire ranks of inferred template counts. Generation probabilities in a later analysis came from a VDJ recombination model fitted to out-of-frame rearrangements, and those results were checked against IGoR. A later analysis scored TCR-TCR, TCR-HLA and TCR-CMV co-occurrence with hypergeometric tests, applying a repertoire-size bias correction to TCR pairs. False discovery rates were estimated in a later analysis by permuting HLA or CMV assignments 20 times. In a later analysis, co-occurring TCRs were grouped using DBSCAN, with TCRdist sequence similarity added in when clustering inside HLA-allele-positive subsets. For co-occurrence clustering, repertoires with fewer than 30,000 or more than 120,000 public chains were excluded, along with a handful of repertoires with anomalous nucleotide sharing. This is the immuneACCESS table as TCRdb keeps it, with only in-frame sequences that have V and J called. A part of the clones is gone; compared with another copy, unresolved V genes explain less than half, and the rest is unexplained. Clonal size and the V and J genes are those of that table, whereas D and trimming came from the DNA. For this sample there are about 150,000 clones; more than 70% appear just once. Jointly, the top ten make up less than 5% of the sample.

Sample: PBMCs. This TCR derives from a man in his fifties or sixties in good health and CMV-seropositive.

The DNA sequence follows: TGTGCCAGCATAGGGACACAAACTGGGGCCAACGTCCTGACTTTC. Its translation reads: CASIGTQTGANVLTF. Rearrangement joined TRBV6-1 to TRBJ2-6, and possibly TRBD1, on 6 matching bases. From its cysteine to its phenylalanine, the CDR3 spans 15 amino acids. Left in the record is the CDR3 DNA by itself, 45 bases read in frame from the first base. V and J lose 7 bases and 2 bases, and a span of 12 bases separates them. The germline V gene sets CDR1 to MNHNS and CDR2 to SASEGT.